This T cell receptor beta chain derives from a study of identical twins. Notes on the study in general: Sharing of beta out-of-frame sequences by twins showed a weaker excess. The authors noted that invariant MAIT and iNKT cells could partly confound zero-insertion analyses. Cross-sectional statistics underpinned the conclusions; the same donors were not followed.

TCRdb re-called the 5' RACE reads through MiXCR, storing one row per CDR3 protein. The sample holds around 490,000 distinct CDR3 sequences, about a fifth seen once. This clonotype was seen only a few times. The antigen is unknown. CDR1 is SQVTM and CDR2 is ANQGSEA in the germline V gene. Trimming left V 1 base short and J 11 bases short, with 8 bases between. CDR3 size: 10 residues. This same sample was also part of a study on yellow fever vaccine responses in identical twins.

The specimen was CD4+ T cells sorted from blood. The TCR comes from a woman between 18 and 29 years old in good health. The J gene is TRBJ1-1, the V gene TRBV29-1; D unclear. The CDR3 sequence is CSVEGPGAFF. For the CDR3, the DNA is TGCAGCGTTGAAGGGCCTGGGGCTTTCTTT. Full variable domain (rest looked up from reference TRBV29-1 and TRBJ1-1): SAVISQKPSRDICQRGTSLTIQCQVDSQVTMMFWYRQQPGQSLTLIATANQGSEATYESGFVIDKFPISRPNLTFSTLTVSNMSPEDSSIYLCSVEGPGAFFGQGTRLTVV.